This T cell receptor beta chain was sequenced in a study of shared clonotypes between healthy human individuals. Some clones are missing from TCRdb's copy, which holds only in-frame ones; the method was immunoSEQ multiplex PCR. The sample has under 2,500,000 clones; approximately 94% are singletons. This clone was recorded once. The sequenced sample consisted of naive CD4+ T cells sorted from blood. Subset denoted: CD45RA+ positively selected. This TCR came from a man in his late teens or twenties in good health.

In nucleotides, the CDR3 is TGTGCCAGCAGCCGTTGGGGTAGGACCTACGAGCAGTACTTC. It yields the protein CASSRWGRTYEQYF. The V gene is TRBV7-9, the J gene TRBJ2-7, with D hard to call. Germline-derived CDR1 and CDR2 are SEHNR and FQNEAQ (reference sequence). The CDR3 covers 14 residues. Trimming cost V 5 bases and J 2 bases, with 13 bases left between them.